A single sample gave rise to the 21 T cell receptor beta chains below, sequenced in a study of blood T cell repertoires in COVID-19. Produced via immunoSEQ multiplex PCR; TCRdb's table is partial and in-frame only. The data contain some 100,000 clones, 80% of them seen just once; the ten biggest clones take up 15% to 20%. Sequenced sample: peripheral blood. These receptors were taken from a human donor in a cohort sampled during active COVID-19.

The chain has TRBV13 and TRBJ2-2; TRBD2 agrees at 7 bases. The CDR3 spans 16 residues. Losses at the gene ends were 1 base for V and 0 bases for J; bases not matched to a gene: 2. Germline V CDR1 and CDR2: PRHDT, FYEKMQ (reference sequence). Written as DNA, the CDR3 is TGTGCCAGCAGCTTAGTGGGAGGGACGAACACCGGGGAGCTGTTTTTT. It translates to CASSLVGGTNTGELFF.

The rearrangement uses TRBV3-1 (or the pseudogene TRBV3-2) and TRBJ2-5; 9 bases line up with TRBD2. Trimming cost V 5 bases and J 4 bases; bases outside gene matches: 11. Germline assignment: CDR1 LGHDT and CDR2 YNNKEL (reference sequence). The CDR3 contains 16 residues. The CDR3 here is CASSSFRTSVGETQYF. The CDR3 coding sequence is TGTGCCAGCAGCTCATTCCGGACTAGCGTAGGAGAGACCCAGTACTTC.

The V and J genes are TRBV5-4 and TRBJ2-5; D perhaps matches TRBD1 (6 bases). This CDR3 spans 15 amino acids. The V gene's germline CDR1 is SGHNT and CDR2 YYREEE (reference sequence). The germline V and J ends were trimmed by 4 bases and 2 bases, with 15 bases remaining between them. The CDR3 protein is CASSPTGTGQETQYF. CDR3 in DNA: TGTGCCAGCAGCCCGACGGGCACAGGGCAAGAGACCCAGTACTTC.

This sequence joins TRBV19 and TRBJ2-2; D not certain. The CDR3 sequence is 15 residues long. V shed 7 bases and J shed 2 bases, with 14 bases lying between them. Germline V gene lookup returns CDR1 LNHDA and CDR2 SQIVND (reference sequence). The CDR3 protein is CASKRSFANTGELFF. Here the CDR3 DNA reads TGTGCCAGTAAAAGGAGTTTCGCCAACACCGGGGAGCTGTTTTTT.

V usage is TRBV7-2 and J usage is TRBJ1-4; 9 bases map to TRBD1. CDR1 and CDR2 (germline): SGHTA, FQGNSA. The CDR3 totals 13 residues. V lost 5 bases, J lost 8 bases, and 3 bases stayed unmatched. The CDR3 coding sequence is TGTGCCAGCAGCGGACAGGGGTACGAAAAACTGTTTTTT. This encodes CASSGQGYEKLFF. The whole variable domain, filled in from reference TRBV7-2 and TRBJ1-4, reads GAGVSQSPSNKVTEKGKDVELRCDPISGHTALYWYRQSLGQGLEFLIYFQGNSAPDKSGLPSDRFSAERTGGSVSTLTIQRTQQEDSAVYLCASSGQGYEKLFFGSGTQLSVL.

The CDR3 protein is CASSLGVSSGIRNEQFF. CDR3 DNA: TGTGCCAGCAGCTTAGGGGTTTCTAGCGGGATACGGAATGAGCAGTTCTTC. The chain employs TRBV11-2 and TRBJ2-1; 9 bases align to TRBD2. Losses at the gene ends were 1 base for V and 7 bases for J; bases not matched to a gene: 11. Germline assignment: CDR1 SGHAT and CDR2 FQNNGV. This CDR3 is built from 17 residues.

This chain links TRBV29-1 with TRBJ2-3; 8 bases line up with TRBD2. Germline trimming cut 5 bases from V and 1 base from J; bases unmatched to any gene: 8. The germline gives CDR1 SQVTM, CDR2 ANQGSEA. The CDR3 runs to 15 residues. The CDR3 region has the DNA TGCAGCGTTCAGACCGGGACTAGTGGCACAGATACGCAGTATTTT. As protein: CSVQTGTSGTDTQYF.

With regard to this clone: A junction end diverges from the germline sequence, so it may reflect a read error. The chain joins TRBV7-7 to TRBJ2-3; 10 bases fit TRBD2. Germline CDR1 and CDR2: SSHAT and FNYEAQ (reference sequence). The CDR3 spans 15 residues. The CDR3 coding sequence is TGTGCTAGCAGCTTAGGACTAGCGGACACAGATACGCAGTATTTT. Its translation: CASSLGLADTDTQYF.

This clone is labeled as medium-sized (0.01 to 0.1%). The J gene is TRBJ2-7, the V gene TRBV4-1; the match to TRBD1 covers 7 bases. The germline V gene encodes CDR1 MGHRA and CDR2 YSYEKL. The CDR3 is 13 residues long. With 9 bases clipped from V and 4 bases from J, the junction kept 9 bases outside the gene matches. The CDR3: CARGDTGVYEQYF. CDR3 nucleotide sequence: TGCGCCAGGGGAGACACAGGGGTTTACGAGCAGTACTTC.

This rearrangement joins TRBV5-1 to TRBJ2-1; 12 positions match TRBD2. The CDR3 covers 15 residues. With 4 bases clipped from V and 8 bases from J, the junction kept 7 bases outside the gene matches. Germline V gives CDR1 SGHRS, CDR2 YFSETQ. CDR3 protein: CASSATSGSGHEQFF. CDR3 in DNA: TGCGCCAGCAGCGCGACTAGCGGGAGTGGCCATGAGCAGTTCTTC.

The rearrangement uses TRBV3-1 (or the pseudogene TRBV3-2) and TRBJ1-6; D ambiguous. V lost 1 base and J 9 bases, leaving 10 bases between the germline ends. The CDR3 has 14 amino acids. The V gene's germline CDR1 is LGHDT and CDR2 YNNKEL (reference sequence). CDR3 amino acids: CASSQGGETSPLHF. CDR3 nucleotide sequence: TGTGCCAGCAGCCAAGGTGGGGAGACTTCACCCCTCCACTTT.

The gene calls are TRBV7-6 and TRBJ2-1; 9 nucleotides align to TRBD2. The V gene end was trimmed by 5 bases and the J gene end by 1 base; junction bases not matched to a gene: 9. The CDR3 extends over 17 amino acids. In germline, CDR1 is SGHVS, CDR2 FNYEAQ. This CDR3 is CASSLLAGRSSYNEQFF. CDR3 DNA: TGTGCCAGCAGCCTTCTAGCGGGACGAAGTTCCTACAATGAGCAGTTCTTC.

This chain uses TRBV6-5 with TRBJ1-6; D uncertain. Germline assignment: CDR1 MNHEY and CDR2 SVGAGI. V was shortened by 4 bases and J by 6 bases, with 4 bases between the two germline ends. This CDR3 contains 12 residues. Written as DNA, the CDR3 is TGTGCCAGCAGTTCGGGTAATTCACCCCTCCACTTT. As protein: CASSSGNSPLHF.

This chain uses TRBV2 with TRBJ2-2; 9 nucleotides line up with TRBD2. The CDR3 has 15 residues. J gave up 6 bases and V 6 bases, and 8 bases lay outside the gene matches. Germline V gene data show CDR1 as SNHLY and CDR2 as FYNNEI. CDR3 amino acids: CASSPGTSRSGELFF. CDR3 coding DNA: TGTGCCAGCAGCCCCGGGACTAGCAGGTCCGGGGAGCTGTTTTTT.

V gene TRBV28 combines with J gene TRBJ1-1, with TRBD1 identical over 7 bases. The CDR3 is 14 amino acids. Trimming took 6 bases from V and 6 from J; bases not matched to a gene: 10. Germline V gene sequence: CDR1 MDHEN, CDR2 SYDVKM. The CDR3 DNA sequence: TGTGCCAGCAGCCCAACCGACAGGGCCTCTGAAGCTTTCTTT. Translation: CASSPTDRASEAFF.

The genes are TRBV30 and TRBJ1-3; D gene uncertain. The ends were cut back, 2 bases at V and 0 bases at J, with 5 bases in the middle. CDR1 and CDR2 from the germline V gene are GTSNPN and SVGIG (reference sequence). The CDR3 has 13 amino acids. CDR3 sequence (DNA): TGTGCCTGGAGTCGCAGCTCTGGAAACACCATATATTTT. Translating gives CAWSRSSGNTIYF.

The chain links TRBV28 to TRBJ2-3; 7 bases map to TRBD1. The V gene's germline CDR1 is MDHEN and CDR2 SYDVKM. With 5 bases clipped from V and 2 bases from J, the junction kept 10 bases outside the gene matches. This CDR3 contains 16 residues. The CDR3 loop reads CASSLRTGGHTDTQYF. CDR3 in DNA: TGTGCCAGCAGTCTTAGGACAGGAGGTCACACAGATACGCAGTATTTT.

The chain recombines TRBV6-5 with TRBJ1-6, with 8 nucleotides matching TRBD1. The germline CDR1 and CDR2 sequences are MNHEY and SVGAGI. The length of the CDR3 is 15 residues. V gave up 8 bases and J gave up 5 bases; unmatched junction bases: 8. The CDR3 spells CASVPDRVHNSPLHF. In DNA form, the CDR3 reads TGTGCCAGCGTTCCGGACAGGGTCCATAATTCACCCCTCCACTTT.

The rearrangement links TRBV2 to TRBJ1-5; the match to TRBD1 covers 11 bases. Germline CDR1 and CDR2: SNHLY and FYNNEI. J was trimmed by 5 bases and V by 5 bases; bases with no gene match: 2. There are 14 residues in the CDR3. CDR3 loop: CASSSGQGDQPQHF. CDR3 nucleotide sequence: TGTGCCAGCAGTTCGGGACAGGGGGATCAGCCCCAGCATTTT.

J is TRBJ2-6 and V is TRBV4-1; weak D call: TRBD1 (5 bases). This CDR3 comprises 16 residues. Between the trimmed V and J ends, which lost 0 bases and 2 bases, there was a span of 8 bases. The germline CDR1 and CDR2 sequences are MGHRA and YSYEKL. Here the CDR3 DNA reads TGCGCCAGCAGCCAAGATCCAGGGACTGGGGCCAACGTCCTGACTTTC. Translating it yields CASSQDPGTGANVLTF.

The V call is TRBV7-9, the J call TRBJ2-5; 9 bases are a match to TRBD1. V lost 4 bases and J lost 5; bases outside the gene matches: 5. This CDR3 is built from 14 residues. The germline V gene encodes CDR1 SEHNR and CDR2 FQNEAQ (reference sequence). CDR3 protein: CASSSGQGGETQYF. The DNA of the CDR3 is TGTGCCAGCAGCTCGGGACAGGGCGGCGAGACCCAGTACTTC.